These T cell receptor beta chains were read from a single sample in a study of T cell repertoires in ileal Crohn's disease. Sequencing used immunoSEQ multiplex PCR; TCRdb keeps in-frame clones, though not all of them. The sample has around 2,000 clones, 75% to 90% seen once; the top ten hold over 13%. The sequenced material came from ileal tissue. These receptors were collected from an adult with Crohn's disease. Both conserved end residues are part of each CDR3. The D gene is left open where the match is weak. Clone size is shown for a subset of rows, as once, few, many or a class of expanded clone.

cdr3_length,d_call,v_call,j_call,clone_size,cdr3_nt,cdr3_aa
16,-,TRBV5-4,TRBJ1-2,-,TGTGCCAGCAGCTTGGAGGGGCAGGGAGGGATCTATGGCTACACCTTC,CASSLEGQGGIYGYTF
15,-,TRBV7-2,TRBJ1-4,-,TGTGCCAGCAGCTTAGCGGGGGGAACTAATGAAAAACTGTTTTTT,CASSLAGGTNEKLFF
12,-,TRBV30,TRBJ1-2,few,TGTGCCTGGAGTTTAGGCCCCTATGGCTACACCTTC,CAWSLGPYGYTF
14,-,TRBV7-2,TRBJ2-2,-,TGTGCCAGCAGCTTACAGGTTAACACCGGGGAGCTGTTTTTT,CASSLQVNTGELFF
12,-,TRBV7-9,TRBJ2-1,-,TGTGCCAGCAGTTACGGTAGGAATGAGCAGTTCTTC,CASSYGRNEQFF
16,-,TRBV13,TRBJ2-7,-,TGTGCCAGCAGCACCGACAACAGGGTCAACTCCGACGAGCAGTACTTC,CASSTDNRVNSDEQYF
15,-,TRBV9,TRBJ2-7,-,TGTGCCAGCAGCGTAGGAGGGGGAGGCTCCTACGAGCAGTACTTC,CASSVGGGGSYEQYF
15,-,TRBV5-6,TRBJ1-2,-,TGTGCCAGCGGCCTAAGGATCCCTACTAACTATGGCTACACCTTC,CASGLRIPTNYGYTF
11,-,TRBV28,TRBJ1-1,-,TGTGCCAGCAGTTTCCGCACTGAAGCTTTCTTT,CASSFRTEAFF
18,-,TRBV19,TRBJ1-1,few,TGTGCCAGTACCCCTGGGGGCAAGCGGATGGGACTTCGAATCCGTGCTTTCTTT,CASTPGGKRMGLRIRAFF
11,-,TRBV20-1,TRBJ2-1,-,TGCAGTGCTGGGCCAATCAATGAGCAGTTCTTC,CSAGPINEQFF
14,TRBD1,TRBV5-8,TRBJ1-5,-,TGTGCCAGCAGCTTACCAGGGGGTGATCAGCCCCAGCATTTT,CASSLPGGDQPQHF
16,-,TRBV9,TRBJ2-7,-,TGTGCCAGCAGCTACTCCGGACAGTCCTTGGCCCACGAGCAGTACTTC,CASSYSGQSLAHEQYF
14,-,TRBV21-1,TRBJ1-2,few,TGTGCCAGCCCACTGACAGGGAATTTTGATGGCTACACCTTC,CASPLTGNFDGYTF
16,TRBD1,TRBV7-2,TRBJ2-3,-,TGTGCCAGCAGCTCACGGGACAGGTCCCCGGTAGATACGCAGTATTTT,CASSSRDRSPVDTQYF
13,-,TRBV11-2,TRBJ2-7,-,TGTGCCAGCAGCTTAGATCTCAGCGGCGAGCAGTACTTC,CASSLDLSGEQYF
16,TRBD1,TRBV6-6,TRBJ2-7,-,TGTGCCAGCAGCCCCCAGGGCCCCGGGACAGGCTACGAGCAGTACTTC,CASSPQGPGTGYEQYF
15,-,TRBV11-2,TRBJ2-3,-,TGTGCCAGCAGCTTCGCGTTAGGAGGCACAGATACGCAGTATTTT,CASSFALGGTDTQYF
14,-,TRBV14,TRBJ2-3,-,TGTGCCAGCAGCCTTTCGCGGCACACAGATACGCAGTATTTT,CASSLSRHTDTQYF
15,-,TRBV4-1,TRBJ2-6,-,TGCGCCAGCAGTGCCCCGGTTTCTGGGGCCAACGTCCTGACTTTC,CASSAPVSGANVLTF
12,-,TRBV28,TRBJ1-5,-,TGTGCCAGCAGTGCCCCAAACCGGCCCCAGCATTTT,CASSAPNRPQHF
13,-,TRBV5-1,TRBJ2-5,-,TGCGCCAGCACCAGAGTAGAGGGGGAGACCCAGTACTTC,CASTRVEGETQYF